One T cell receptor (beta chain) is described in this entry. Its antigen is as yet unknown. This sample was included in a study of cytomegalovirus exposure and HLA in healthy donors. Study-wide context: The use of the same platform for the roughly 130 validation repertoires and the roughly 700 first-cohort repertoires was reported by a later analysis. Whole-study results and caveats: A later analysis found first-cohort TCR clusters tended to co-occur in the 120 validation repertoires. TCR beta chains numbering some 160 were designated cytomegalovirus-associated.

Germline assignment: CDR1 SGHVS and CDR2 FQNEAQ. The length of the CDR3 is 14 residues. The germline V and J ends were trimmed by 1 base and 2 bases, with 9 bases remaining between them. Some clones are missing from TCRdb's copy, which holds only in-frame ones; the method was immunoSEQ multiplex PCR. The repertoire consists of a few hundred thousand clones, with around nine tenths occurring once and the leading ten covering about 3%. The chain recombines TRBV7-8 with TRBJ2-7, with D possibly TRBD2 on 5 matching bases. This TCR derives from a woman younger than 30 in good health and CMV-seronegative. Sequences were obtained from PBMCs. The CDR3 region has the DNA TGTGCCAGCAGCTTAGGGCGGGCCACCTACGAGCAGTACTTC. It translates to CASSLGRATYEQYF.